A single sample is the source of the 6 T cell receptor beta chains below, sequenced in a study of cytomegalovirus exposure and HLA in healthy donors. The PCR contained 60 Vbeta and 13 Jbeta primers. This table comes from immunoSEQ multiplex PCR, and its TCRdb copy is limited to in-frame clones, with some not included. This table holds fewer than 200,000 clones, roughly 75% found once. The sample was PBMCs. Receptor source: a male donor in good health and CMV-seronegative.

This sequence joins TRBV10-3 and TRBJ2-2; a possible D gene is TRBD1 (6 bases). The germline CDR1 and CDR2 sequences are ENHRY and SYGVKD. Between the trimmed V and J ends, which lost 6 bases and 0 bases, there was a span of 11 bases. CDR3 length: 15 amino acids. CDR3 nucleotides: TGTGCCATCAGCCAGACAGGAGCGAACACCGGGGAGCTGTTTTTT. It is translated as CAISQTGANTGELFF.

The chain links TRBV9 to TRBJ2-2; D is possibly TRBD2 (6 bases). The CDR3 is 13 amino acids. V lost 6 bases, J lost 4 bases, and 10 bases lay in between. Germline V CDR1 and CDR2: SGDLS, YYNGEE. CDR3 sequence reads: CASTSVGTGELFF. The CDR3 DNA is TGTGCCAGCACTAGCGTCGGCACCGGGGAGCTGTTTTTT.

This clone came up once. This chain links TRBV7-9 with TRBJ2-7; 9 bases fit TRBD1. Trimming at V came to 3 bases and at J to 3 bases, leaving 9 bases not matched to a gene. The CDR3 runs 16 residues. Germline-derived CDR1 and CDR2 are SEHNR and FQNEAQ (reference sequence). CDR3 protein: CASSLEPGQGIYEQYF. CDR3 sequence (DNA): TGTGCCAGCAGCTTGGAACCGGGACAGGGAATCTACGAGCAGTACTTC.

The chain carries TRBV5-4 and TRBJ2-1; 7 bases align to TRBD2. Germline V gene sequence: CDR1 SGHNT, CDR2 YYREEE (reference sequence). This CDR3 is built from 13 residues. With 4 bases clipped from V and 6 bases from J, the junction kept 4 bases outside the gene matches. In DNA form, the CDR3 reads TGTGCCAGCAGCCGGGACTATTCCAATGAGCAGTTCTTC. Encoded protein: CASSRDYSNEQFF.

In this sample, this clone turned up a few times. This chain joins TRBV27 and TRBJ2-7; 7 bases match TRBD1. This CDR3 has 15 residues. V was pared by 2 bases and J by 3 bases, with 7 bases of the junction left unmatched. The germline gives CDR1 MNHEY, CDR2 SMNVEV (reference sequence). The CDR3 here is CASSLKGQSLYEQYF. In DNA, the CDR3 is TGTGCCAGCAGTTTAAAGGGACAGTCTCTCTACGAGCAGTACTTC.

This clone turned up a few times. This rearrangement joins TRBV2 to TRBJ2-1; D unclear. Germline CDR1 is SNHLY and CDR2 is FYNNEI. The CDR3 covers 11 residues. Trimming removed 4 bases at V and 10 bases at J, with 8 bases between. This CDR3 reads CASSGYSEQFF. The CDR3 region has the DNA TGTGCCAGCAGTGGCTACAGCGAGCAGTTCTTC.